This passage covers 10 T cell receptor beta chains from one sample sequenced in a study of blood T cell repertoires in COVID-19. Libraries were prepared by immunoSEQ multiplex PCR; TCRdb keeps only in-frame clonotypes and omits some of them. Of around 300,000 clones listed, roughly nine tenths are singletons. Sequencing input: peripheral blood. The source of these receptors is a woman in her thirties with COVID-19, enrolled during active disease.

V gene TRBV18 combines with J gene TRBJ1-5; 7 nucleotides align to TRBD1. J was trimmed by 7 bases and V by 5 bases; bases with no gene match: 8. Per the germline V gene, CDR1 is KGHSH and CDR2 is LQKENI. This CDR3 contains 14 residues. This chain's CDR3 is CASSEGGMGQPQHF. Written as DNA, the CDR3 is TGTGCCAGCTCAGAAGGGGGCATGGGACAGCCCCAGCATTTT.

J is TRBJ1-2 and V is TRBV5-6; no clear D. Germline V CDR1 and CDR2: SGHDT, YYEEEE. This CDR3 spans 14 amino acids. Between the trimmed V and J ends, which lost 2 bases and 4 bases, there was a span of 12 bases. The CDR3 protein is CASSLTGISYGYTF. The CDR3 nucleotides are TGTGCCAGCAGCTTAACGGGGATTAGCTATGGCTACACCTTC.

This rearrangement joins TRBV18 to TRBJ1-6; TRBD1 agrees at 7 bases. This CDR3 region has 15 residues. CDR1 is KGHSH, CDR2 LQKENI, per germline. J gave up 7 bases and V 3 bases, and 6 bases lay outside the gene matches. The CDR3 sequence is CASSPGQDRNSPLHF. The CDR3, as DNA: TGTGCCAGCTCACCCGGGCAGGACAGGAATTCACCCCTCCACTTT.

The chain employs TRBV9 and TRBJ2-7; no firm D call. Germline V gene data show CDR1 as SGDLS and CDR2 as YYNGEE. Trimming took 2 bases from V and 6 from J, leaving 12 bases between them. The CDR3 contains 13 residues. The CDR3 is CASSVSPGFEQYF. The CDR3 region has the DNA TGTGCCAGCAGCGTGTCTCCGGGTTTCGAGCAGTACTTC.

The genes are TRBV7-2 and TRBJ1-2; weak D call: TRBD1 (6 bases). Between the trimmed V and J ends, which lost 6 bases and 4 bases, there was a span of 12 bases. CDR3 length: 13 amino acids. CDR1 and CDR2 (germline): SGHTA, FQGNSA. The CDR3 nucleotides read TGTGCCAGCAGACCTCAGGGGACCTATGGCTACACCTTC. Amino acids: CASRPQGTYGYTF.

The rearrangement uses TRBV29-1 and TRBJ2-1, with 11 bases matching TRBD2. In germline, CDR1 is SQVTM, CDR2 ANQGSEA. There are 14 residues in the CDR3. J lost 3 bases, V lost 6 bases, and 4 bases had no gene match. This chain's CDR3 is CSVGGLAVYNEQFF. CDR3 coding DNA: TGCAGCGTGGGGGGACTAGCGGTCTACAATGAGCAGTTCTTC.

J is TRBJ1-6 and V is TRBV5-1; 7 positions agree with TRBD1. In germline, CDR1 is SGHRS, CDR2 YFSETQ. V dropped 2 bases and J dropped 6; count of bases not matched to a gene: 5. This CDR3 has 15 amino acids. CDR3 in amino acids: CASSLSGTVNSPLHF. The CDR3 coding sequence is TGCGCCAGCAGCTTATCCGGGACAGTTAATTCACCCCTCCACTTT.

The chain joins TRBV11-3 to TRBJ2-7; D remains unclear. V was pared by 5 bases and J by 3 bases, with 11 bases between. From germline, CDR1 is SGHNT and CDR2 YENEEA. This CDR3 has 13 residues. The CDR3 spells CASSHPGGYEQYF. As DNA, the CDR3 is TGTGCCAGCAGCCACCCTGGCGGCTACGAGCAGTACTTC. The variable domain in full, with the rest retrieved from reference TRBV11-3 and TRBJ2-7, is EAGVVQSPRYKIIEKKQPVAFWCNPISGHNTLYWYLQNLGQGPELLIRYENEEAVDDSQLPKDRFSAERLKGVDSTLKIQPAELGDSAVYLCASSHPGGYEQYFGPGTRLTVT.

CDR3 amino acids: CASSLGQDNQPQHF. The CDR3 bases are TGTGCCAGCAGCTTAGGACAGGACAATCAGCCCCAGCATTTT. This chain joins TRBV7-9 and TRBJ1-5; TRBD1 might be the D (6 bases). The CDR3 spans 14 residues. Germline assignment: CDR1 SEHNR and CDR2 FQNEAQ (reference sequence). The ends were cut back, 1 base at V and 3 bases at J, with 7 bases in the middle.

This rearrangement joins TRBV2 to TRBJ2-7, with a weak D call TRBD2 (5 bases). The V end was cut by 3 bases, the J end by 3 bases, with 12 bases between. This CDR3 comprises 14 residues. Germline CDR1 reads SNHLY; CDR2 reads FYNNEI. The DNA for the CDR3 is TGTGCCAGCAGTGATGGACTTATCCTCTACGAGCAGTACTTC. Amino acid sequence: CASSDGLILYEQYF.